This T cell receptor (beta chain) originates from a study of blood T cell repertoires in COVID-19. Overall study context: COVID-19 samples collected from the United States, Italy and Spain covered acute and convalescent phases.

Original processing methods: Amplification with reference gene primers provided the estimates of nucleated cell counts. TCRdb's copy holds only in-frame clones and misses some; the assay was immunoSEQ multiplex PCR. V and J calls plus clone size are reproduced from that table; the DNA served to infer D and trimming. The repertoire has 250,000 or so clones, about nine tenths of them found once; the top ten carry 1.5%. The CDR3 length is 15 residues. Germline-derived CDR1 and CDR2 are GTSNPN and SVGIG (reference sequence). Germline trimming cut 2 bases from V and 4 bases from J; bases unmatched to any gene: 9.

This rearrangement joins TRBV30 to TRBJ1-2, with 8 positions matching TRBD1. The clonotype comes from a woman aged 40 to 55 who had recovered from COVID-19. The sample consisted of peripheral blood. The DNA of the CDR3 is TGTGCCTGGAGTTCAATCAGGGGGCAGCGCTATGGCTACACCTTC. It codes for CAWSSIRGQRYGYTF.